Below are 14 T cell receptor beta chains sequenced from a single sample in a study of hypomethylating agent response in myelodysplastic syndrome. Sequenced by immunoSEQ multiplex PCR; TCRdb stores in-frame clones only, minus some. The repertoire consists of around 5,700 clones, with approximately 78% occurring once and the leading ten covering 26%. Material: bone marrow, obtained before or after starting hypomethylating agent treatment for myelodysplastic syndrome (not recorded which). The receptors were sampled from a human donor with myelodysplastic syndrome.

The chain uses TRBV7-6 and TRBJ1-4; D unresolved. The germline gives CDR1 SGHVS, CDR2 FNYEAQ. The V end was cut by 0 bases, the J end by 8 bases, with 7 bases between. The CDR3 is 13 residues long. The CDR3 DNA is TGTGCCAGCAGCTTAGCCCAAGGGGAAAAACTGTTTTTT. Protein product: CASSLAQGEKLFF.

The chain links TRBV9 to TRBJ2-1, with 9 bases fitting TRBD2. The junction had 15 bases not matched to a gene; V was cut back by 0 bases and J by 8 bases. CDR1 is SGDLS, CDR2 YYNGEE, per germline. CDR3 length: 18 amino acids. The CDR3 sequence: CASSVATGGVAGADEQFF. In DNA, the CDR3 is TGTGCCAGCAGCGTAGCTACTGGGGGGGTAGCGGGAGCGGATGAGCAGTTCTTC. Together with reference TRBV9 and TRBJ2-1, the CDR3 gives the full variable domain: DSGVTQTPKHLITATGQRVTLRCSPRSGDLSVYWYQQSLDQGLQFLIQYYNGEERAKGNILERFSAQQFPDLHSELNLSSLELGDSALYFCASSVATGGVAGADEQFFGPGTRLTVL.

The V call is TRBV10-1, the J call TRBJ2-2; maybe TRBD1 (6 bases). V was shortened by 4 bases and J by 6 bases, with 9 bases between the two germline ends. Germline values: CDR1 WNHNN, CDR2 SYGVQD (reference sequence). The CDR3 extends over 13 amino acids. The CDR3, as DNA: TGCGCCAGCAGTGGACAGGTCGCCGGGGAGCTGTTTTTT. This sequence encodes CASSGQVAGELFF.

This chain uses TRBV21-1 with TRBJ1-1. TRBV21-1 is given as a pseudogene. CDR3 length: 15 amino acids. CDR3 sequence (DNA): TGTGCCAGCAGCAAAACCCGGATCACGCCCGCTGAAGCTTTCTTT. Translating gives CASSKTRITPAEAFF.

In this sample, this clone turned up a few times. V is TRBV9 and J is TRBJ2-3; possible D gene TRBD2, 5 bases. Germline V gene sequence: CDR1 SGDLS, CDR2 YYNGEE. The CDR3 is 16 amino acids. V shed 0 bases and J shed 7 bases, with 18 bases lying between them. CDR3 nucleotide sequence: TGTGCCAGCAGCGTAGCGGAAAGCGGTTCGATAAATACGCAGTATTTT. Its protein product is CASSVAESGSINTQYF.

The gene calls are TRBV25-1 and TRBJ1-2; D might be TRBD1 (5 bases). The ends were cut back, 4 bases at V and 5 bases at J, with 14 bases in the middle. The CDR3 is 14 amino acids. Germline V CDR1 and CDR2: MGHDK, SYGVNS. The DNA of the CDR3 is TGTGCCAGCAGTGCTACCGGGACCGCGTATGGCTACACCTTC. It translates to CASSATGTAYGYTF.

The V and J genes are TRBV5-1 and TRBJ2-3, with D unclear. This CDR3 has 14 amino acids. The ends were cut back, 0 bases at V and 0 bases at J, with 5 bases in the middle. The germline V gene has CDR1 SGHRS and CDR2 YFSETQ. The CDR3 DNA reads TGCGCCAGCAGCTTGGAGTATAGCACAGATACGCAGTATTTT. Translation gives CASSLEYSTDTQYF.

In nucleotides, the CDR3 is TGCGCCAGCAGCTTGACGGGGGGTGGGTACGAGCAGTACTTC. Protein: CASSLTGGGYEQYF. This chain links TRBV5-1 with TRBJ2-7, with 7 bases matching TRBD2. Germline lookup yields CDR1 SGHRS and CDR2 YFSETQ. J gave up 4 bases and V 1 base, and 5 bases lay outside the gene matches. This CDR3 is 14 amino acids long.

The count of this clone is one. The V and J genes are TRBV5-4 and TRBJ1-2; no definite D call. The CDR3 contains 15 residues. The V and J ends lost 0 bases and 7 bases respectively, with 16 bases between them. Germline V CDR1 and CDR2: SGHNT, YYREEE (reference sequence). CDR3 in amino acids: CASSLDRTDRFGYTF. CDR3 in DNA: TGTGCCAGCAGCTTGGATCGGACGGACCGTTTTGGCTACACCTTC.

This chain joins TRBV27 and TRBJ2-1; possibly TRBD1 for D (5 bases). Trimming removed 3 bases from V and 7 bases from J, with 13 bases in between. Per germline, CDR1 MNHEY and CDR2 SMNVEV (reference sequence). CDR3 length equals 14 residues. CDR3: CASSFGAPKNEQFF. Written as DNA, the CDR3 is TGTGCCAGCAGTTTTGGGGCCCCGAAAAATGAGCAGTTCTTC.

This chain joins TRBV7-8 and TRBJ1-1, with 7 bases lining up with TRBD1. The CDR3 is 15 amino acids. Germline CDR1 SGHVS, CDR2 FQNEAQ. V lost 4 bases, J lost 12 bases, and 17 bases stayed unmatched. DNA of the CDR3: TGTGCCAGCAGCTCGTTCCTATCGACAGGGTCAAGGCCTTTCTTT. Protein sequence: CASSSFLSTGSRPFF.

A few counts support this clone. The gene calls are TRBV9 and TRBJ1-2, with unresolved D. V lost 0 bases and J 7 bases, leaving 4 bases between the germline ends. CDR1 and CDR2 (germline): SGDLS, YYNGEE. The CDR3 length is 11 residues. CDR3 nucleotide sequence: TGTGCCAGCAGCGTAGGGGGTGGCTACACCTTC. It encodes CASSVGGGYTF.

CDR3 sequence: CASSPSGTSGRKIWDTQYF. CDR3 bases: TGCGCCAGCAGCCCGTCCGGGACTAGCGGGAGGAAAATTTGGGATACGCAGTATTTT. The chain combines TRBV4-3 with TRBJ2-3; 15 nucleotides match TRBD2. In germline, CDR1 is LGHNA, CDR2 YSLEER. The CDR3 is 19 amino acids. The V gene end was trimmed by 4 bases and the J gene end by 6 bases; junction bases not matched to a gene: 14.

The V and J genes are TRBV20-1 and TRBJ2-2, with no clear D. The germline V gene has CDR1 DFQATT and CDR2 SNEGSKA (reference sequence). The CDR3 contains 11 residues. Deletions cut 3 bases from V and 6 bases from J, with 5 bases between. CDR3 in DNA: TGCAGTGCTAGTATAGCCGGGGAGCTGTTTTTT. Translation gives CSASIAGELFF.